This TCR beta chain was obtained from a study of cytomegalovirus exposure and HLA in healthy donors. This CDR3 spans 19 amino acids. CDR1 and CDR2 (germline): SEHNR, FQNEAQ (reference sequence). The V and J ends lost 5 bases and 0 bases respectively, with 20 bases between them. Study-wide results and limits: Most TCR beta V segments were productive about 90% or about 30% of the time in an earlier analysis. Usually a TCR sequence was rare, but some public TCRs were found in many donors.

Concerning this clone: Its target is unknown.

The PCR made use of 60 Vbeta and 13 Jbeta primers. Original analysis: Unique TCR beta chains totaled some 80 million in a later count, with around 10 million of them shared. Sequencing used immunoSEQ multiplex PCR; TCRdb keeps in-frame clones, though not all of them. That table gives V, J and clone size, and the DNA gave D and trimming. Its table lists 200,000 to 250,000 clones. Unrecorded immune exposure was likely among donors, who were nominally healthy when sampled. This chain uses TRBV7-9 with TRBJ2-6; possible D gene TRBD1, 6 bases. Material: PBMCs. This TCR was recovered from a girl aged 2 to 9 in good health and CMV-seropositive. DNA of the CDR3: TGTGCCAGCAGCCGGCCGATGGGGGCCGTCCTCTCTGGGGCCAACGTCCTGACTTTC. It translates to CASSRPMGAVLSGANVLTF.